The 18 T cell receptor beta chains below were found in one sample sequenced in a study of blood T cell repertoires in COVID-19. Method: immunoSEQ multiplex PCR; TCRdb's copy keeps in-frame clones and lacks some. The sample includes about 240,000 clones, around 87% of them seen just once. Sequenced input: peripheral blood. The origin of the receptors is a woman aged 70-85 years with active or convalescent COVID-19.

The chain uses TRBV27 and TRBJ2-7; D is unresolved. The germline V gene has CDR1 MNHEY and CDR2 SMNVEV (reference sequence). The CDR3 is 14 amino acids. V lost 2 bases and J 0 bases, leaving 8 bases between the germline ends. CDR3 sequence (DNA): TGTGCCAGCAGTTTAGCGGTTGGCTCCTACGAGCAGTACTTC. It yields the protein CASSLAVGSYEQYF.

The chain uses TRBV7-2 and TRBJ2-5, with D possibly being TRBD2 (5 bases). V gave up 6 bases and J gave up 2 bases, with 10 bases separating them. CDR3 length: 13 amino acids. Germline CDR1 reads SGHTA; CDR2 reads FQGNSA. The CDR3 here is CASSHPGQETQYF. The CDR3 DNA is TGTGCCAGCAGTCATCCGGGACAAGAGACCCAGTACTTC.

This CDR3 is CASSLLARQTLSGNTIYF. The CDR3 DNA is TGTGCCAGCAGCTTATTGGCCCGACAGACCCTCTCTGGAAACACCATATATTTT. The V gene is TRBV11-2, the J gene TRBJ1-3; TRBD1 is a possible D gene (5 bases). Germline assignment: CDR1 SGHAT and CDR2 FQNNGV. The CDR3 is made up of 18 amino acids. V was trimmed by 2 bases and J by 0 bases, leaving 17 bases between them.

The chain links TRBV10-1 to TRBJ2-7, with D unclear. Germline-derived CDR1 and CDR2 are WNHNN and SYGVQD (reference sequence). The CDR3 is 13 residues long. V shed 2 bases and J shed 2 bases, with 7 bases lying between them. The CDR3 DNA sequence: TGCGCCAGCAGTGAGGCTACCACCTACGAGCAGTACTTC. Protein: CASSEATTYEQYF.

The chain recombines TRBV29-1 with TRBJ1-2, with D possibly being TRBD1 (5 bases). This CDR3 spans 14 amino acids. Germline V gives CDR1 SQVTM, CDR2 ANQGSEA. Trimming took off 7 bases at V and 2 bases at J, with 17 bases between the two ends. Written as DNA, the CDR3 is TGCAGCGCCTCGCCTTGGGGGGTGAACTATGGCTACACCTTC. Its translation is CSASPWGVNYGYTF.

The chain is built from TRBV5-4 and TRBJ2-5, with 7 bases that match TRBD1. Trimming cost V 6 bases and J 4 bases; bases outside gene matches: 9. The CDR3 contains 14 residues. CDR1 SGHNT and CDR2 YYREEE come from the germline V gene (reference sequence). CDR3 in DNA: TGTGCCAGCACCCCCAGGGGGAACGTAGAGACCCAGTACTTC. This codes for CASTPRGNVETQYF. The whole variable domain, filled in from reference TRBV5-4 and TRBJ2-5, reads ETGVTQSPTHLIKTRGQQVTLRCSSQSGHNTVSWYQQALGQGPQFIFQYYREEENGRGNFPPRFSGLQFPNYSSELNVNALELDDSALYLCASTPRGNVETQYFGPGTRLLVL.

The DNA for the CDR3 is TGCGCCAGCAGCTTACGGCGGGGAGGCACCGGGGAGCTGTTTTTT. Residues: CASSLRRGGTGELFF. This chain uses TRBV5-1 with TRBJ2-2; the D gene is possibly TRBD2 (6 bases). The CDR3 is 15 residues long. V was cut by 2 bases and J by 4 bases, with 12 bases left in between. Germline CDR1 is SGHRS and CDR2 is YFSETQ.

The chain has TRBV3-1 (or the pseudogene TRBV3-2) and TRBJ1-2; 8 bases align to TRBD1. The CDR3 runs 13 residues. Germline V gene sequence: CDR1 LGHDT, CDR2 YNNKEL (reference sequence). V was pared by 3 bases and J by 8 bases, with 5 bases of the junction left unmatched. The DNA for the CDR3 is TGTGCCAGCAGCCAGGACAGGGCCGGAGGCTACACCTTC. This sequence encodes CASSQDRAGGYTF.

The DNA for the CDR3 is TGTGCCAGCAGCTTAGCGGGGGGGAGCACAGATACGCAGTATTTT. It is translated as CASSLAGGSTDTQYF. The rearrangement joins TRBV7-8 to TRBJ2-3; 7 bases fit TRBD2. Germline values: CDR1 SGHVS, CDR2 FQNEAQ. The CDR3 runs 15 residues. V lost 0 bases and J lost 0; bases outside the gene matches: 0.

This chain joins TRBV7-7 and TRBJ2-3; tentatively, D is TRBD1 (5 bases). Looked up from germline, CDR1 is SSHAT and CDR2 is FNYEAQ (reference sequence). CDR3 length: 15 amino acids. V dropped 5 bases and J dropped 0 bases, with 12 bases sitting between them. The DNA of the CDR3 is TGTGCCAGCAGCACAGGCCTTTCTAGCACAGATACGCAGTATTTT. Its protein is CASSTGLSSTDTQYF.

The CDR3 loop reads CASSWGQGYADTQYF. The CDR3 coding sequence is TGTGCCAGCAGCTGGGGACAGGGCTACGCAGATACGCAGTATTTT. The genes are TRBV28 and TRBJ2-3, with 9 bases that match TRBD1. The germline V gene encodes CDR1 MDHEN and CDR2 SYDVKM. Losses at the gene ends were 6 bases for V and 4 bases for J; bases not matched to a gene: 8. There are 15 residues in the CDR3.

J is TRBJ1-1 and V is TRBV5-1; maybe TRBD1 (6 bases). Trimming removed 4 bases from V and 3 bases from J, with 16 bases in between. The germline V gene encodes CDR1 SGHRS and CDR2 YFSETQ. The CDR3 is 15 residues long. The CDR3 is CASSLGAPPDTEAFF. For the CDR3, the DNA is TGCGCCAGCAGCCTGGGGGCGCCCCCGGACACTGAAGCTTTCTTT. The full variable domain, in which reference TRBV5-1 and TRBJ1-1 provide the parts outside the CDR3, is KAGVTQTPRYLIKTRGQQVTLSCSPISGHRSVSWYQQTPGQGLQFLFEYFSETQRNKGNFPGRFSGRQFSNSRSEMNVSTLELGDSALYLCASSLGAPPDTEAFFGQGTRLTVV.

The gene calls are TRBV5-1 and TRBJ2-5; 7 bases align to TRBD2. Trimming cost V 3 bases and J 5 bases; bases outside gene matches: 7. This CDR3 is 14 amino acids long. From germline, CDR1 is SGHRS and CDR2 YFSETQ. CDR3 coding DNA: TGCGCCAGCAGCTCCACTAGCGTCAGGGAGACCCAGTACTTC. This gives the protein CASSSTSVRETQYF.

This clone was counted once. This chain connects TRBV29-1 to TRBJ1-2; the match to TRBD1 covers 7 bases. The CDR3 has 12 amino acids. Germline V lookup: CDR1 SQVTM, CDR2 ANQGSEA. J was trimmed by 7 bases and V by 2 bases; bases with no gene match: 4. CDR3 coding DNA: TGCAGCGTTGAATCGGGACAGAGTGGCTACACCTTC. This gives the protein CSVESGQSGYTF.

The chain's CDR3 is CATSLAAVKGNQPQHF. In nucleotides, the CDR3 is TGTGCCACCAGCTTAGCAGCCGTAAAAGGCAATCAGCCCCAGCATTTT. The rearrangement uses TRBV15 and TRBJ1-5; D ambiguous. V was cut by 5 bases and J by 2 bases, with 16 bases left in between. The CDR3 is 16 residues long. Germline assignment: CDR1 LNHNV and CDR2 YYDKDF (reference sequence).

In DNA, the CDR3 is TGTGAGCCAGGGCAACCCACAGATACGCAGTATTTT. Amino acids: CEPGQPTDTQYF. The chain couples TRBV27 to TRBJ2-3; D possibly corresponds to TRBD1 (5 bases). CDR3 length equals 12 residues. Germline V lookup: CDR1 MNHEY, CDR2 SMNVEV (reference sequence).

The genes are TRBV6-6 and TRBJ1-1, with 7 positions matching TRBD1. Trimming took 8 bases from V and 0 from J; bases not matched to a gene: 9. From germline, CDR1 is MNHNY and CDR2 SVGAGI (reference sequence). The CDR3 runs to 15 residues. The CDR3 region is CASGKPTGMNTEAFF. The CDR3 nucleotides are TGTGCCAGCGGAAAACCGACAGGGATGAACACTGAAGCTTTCTTT.

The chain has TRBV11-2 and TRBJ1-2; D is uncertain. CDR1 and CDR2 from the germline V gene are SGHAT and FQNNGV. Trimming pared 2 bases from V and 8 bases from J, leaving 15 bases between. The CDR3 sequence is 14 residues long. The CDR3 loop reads CASSLSSGVRGYTF. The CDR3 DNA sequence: TGTGCCAGCAGCTTAAGTTCCGGGGTCCGGGGCTACACCTTC.